This TCR beta chain was profiled in a study of cytomegalovirus exposure and HLA in healthy donors. Study-level findings and limits: Follow-up analysis later connected one missense variant in DCLRE1C with trimming of TCR beta V- and J-genes. It was assumed in the presence/absence analyses that sequencing depth was roughly uniform across donors. A later analysis showed TCR association rates differing by HLA locus, peaking at DRB1 and lowest at HLA-C.

Remarks on this clone: What it binds is unknown.

The study ran its PCR with 60 Vbeta and 13 Jbeta primers. Repertoires were generated with immunoSEQ multiplex PCR, while TCRdb's copy carries only in-frame clones and drops some. The sample lists approximately 220,000 clones, over 70% occurring once. Germline V gene lookup returns CDR1 MGHRA and CDR2 YSYEKL. This CDR3 is 15 amino acids long. Trimming removed 4 bases from V and 3 bases from J, with 16 bases in between. This chain links TRBV4-1 with TRBJ2-7, with D perhaps matching TRBD1 (6 bases). The sequenced material came from PBMCs. The clonotype originates from a boy between 2 and 15 years old in good health and CMV-seronegative. The CDR3 spells CASSRQSGAGYEQYF. As DNA, the CDR3 is TGCGCCAGCAGCCGCCAATCAGGGGCCGGCTACGAGCAGTACTTC.